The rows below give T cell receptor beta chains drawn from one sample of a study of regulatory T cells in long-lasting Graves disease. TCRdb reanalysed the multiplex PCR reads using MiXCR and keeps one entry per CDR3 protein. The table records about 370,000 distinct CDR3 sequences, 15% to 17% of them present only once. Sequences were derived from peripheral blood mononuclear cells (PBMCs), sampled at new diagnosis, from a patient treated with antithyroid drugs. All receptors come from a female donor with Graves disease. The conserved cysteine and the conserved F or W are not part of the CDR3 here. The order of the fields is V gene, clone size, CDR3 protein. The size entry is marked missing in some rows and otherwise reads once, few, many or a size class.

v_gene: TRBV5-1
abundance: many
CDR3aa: ASSSTGSGSYEQY

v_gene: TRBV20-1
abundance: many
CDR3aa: SAERRSGGIGYGYT

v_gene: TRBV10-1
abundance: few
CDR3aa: AGGTGRSQPQH

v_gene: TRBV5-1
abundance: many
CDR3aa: ASSFTGTSVTDTQY

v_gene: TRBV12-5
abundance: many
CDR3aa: ASGLVPSTGVNSPLH

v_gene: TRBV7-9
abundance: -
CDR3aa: ASSYWRTGNTGELF

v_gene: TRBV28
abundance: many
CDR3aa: ASSSYTNSRQASNTEAF

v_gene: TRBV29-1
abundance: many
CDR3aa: SVVRSGRESVEQY

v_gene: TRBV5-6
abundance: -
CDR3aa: ASSVARFAGAQY

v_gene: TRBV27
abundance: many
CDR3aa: ASSLVSQGDNEQF

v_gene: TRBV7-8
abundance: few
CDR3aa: ASSLNSPGGVYEQY

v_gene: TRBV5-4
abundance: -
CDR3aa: ASSPQKQDTEAF

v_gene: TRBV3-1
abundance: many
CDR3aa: ASSALFSSYNEQF

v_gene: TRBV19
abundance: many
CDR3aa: ASGLAGAAYEQY

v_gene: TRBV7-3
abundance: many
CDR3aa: ASSTSGHPIGPQH

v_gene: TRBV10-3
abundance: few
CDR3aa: AITANTGELF

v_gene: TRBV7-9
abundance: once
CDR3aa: ASSQTATGDSIYYEQY

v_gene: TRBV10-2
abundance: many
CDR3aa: ASTSGQGGEKLF

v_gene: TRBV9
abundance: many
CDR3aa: ASSVEDGSYNEQF

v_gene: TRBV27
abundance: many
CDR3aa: ASSSGTGAATNEKLF

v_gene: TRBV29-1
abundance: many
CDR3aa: SVEQGARGTYEQY

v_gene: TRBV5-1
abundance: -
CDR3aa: ASSLAGGAGQPQH

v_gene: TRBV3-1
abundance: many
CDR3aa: ASSHEGGEAF

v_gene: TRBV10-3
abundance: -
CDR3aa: AIRSTSGGDQETQY

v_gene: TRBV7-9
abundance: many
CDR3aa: ASSLVYRGNTEAF